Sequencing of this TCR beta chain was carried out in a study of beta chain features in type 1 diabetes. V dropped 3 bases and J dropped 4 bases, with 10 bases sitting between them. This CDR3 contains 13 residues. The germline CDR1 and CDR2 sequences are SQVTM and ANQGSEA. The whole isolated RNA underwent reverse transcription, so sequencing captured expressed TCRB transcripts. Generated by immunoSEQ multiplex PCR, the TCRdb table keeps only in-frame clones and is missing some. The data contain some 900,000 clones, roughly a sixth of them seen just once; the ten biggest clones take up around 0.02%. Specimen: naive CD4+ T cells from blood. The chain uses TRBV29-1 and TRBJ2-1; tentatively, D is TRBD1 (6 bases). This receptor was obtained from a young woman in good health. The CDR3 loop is CSVEDSPYNEQFF. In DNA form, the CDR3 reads TGCAGCGTTGAGGACAGCCCTTACAATGAGCAGTTCTTC.